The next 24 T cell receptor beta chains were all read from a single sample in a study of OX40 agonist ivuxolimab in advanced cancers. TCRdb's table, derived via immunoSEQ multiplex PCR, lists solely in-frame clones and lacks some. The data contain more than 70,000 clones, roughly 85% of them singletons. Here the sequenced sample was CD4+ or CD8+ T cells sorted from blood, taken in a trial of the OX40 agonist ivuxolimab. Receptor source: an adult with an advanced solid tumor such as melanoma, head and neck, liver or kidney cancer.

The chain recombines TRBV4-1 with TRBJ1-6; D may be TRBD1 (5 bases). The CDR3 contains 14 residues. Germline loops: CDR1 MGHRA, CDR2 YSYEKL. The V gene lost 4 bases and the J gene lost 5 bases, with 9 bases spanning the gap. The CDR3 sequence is CASSLQGNNSPLHF. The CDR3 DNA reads TGCGCCAGCAGCCTGCAGGGAAATAATTCACCCCTCCACTTT.

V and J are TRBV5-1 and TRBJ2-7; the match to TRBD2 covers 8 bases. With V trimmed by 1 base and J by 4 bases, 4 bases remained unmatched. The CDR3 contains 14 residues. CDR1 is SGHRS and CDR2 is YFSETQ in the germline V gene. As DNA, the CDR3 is TGCGCCAGCAGCTTGCGTAGCGGGGAGTACGAGCAGTACTTC. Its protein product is CASSLRSGEYEQYF.

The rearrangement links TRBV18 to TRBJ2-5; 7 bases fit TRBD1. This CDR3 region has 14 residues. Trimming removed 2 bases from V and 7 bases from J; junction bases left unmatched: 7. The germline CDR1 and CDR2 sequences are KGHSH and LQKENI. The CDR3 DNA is TGTGCCAGCTCACCAGGGACAGTGTCAGTGACCCAGTACTTC. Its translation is CASSPGTVSVTQYF.

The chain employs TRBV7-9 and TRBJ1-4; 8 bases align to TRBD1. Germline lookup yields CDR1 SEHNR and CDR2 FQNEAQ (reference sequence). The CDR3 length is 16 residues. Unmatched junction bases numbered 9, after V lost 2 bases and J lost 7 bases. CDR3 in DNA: TGTGCCAGCAGCTTATTGGACAGGGTGTCGAGTGAAAAACTGTTTTTT. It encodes CASSLLDRVSSEKLFF.

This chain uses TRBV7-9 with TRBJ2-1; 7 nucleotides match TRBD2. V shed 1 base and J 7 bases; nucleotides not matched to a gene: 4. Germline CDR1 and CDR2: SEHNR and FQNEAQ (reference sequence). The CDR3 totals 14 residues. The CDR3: CASSLERTSNEQFF. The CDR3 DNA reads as TGTGCCAGCAGCTTAGAACGGACTAGTAATGAGCAGTTCTTC.

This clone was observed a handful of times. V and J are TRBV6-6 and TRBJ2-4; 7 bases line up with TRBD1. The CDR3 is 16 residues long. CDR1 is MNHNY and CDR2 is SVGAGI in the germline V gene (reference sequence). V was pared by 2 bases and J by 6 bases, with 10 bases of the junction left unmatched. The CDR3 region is CASSYGQGGKRNIQYF. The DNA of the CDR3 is TGTGCCAGCAGTTACGGTCAAGGGGGCAAGAGAAACATTCAGTACTTC.

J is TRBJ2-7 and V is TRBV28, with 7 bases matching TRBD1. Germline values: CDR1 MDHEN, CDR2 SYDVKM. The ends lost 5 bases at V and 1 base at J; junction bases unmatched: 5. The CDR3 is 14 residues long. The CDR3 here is CASSMTGPSYEQYF. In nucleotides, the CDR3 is TGTGCCAGCAGTATGACAGGGCCGTCCTACGAGCAGTACTTC.

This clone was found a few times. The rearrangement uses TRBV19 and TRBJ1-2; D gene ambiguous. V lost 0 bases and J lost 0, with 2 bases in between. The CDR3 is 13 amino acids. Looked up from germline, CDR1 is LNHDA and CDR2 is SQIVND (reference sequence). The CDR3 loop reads CASSIDSNYGYTF. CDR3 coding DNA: TGTGCCAGTAGTATAGACTCTAACTATGGCTACACCTTC. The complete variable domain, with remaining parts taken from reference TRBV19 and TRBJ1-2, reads DGGITQSPKYLFRKEGQNVTLSCEQNLNHDAMYWYRQDPGQGLRLIYYSQIVNDFQKGDIAEGYSVSREKKESFPLTVTSAQKNPTAFYLCASSIDSNYGYTFGSGTRLTVV.

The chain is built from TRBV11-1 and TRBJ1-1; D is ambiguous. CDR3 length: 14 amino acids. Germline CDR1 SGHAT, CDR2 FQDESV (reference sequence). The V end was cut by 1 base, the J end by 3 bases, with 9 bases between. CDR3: CASSLGRRDTEAFF. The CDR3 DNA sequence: TGTGCCAGCAGCTTAGGCAGGAGGGACACTGAAGCTTTCTTT.

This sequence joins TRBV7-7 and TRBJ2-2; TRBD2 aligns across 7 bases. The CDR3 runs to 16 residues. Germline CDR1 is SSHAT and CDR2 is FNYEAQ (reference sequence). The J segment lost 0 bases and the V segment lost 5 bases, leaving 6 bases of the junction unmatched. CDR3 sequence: CASSPLLAANTGELFF. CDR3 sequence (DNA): TGTGCCAGCAGCCCCCTGCTAGCGGCGAACACCGGGGAGCTGTTTTTT.

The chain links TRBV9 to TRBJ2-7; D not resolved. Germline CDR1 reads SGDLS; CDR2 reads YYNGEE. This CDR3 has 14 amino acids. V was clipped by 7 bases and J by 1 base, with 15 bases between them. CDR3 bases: TGTGCCAGCGGACCGCGGCCTGATTCCTACGAGCAGTACTTC. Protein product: CASGPRPDSYEQYF.

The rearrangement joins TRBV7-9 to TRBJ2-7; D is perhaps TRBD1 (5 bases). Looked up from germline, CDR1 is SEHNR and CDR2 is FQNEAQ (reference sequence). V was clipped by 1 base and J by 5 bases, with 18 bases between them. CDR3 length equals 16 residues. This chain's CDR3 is CASSLGPNRPMNEQYF. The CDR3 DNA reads TGTGCCAGCAGCTTAGGTCCGAACAGGCCGATGAACGAGCAGTACTTC.

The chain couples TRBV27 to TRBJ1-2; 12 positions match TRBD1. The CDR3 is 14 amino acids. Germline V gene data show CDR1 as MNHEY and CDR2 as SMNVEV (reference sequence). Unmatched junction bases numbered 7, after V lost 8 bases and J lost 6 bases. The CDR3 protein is CASGGTGGANGYTF. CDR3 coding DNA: TGTGCCAGCGGGGGGACAGGGGGCGCAAATGGCTACACCTTC.

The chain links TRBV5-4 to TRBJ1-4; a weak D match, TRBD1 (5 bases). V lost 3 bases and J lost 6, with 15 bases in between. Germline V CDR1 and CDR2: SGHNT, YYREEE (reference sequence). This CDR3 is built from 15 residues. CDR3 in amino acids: CASSSIGVSDEKLFF. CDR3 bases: TGTGCCAGCAGCTCTATAGGGGTCAGCGATGAAAAACTGTTTTTT.

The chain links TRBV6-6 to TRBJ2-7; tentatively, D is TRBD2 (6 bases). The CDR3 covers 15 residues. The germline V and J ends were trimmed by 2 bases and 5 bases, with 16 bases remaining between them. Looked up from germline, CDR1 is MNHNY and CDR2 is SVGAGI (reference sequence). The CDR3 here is CASSYRGVGGNEQYF. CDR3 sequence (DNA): TGTGCCAGCAGTTACCGCGGGGTGGGTGGAAACGAGCAGTACTTC.

The CDR3, as DNA: TGTGCCAGCAGCTTGGGAGGGCACGGGAACACTGAAGCTTTCTTT. Protein: CASSLGGHGNTEAFF. The chain couples TRBV5-4 to TRBJ1-1; D gene ambiguous. V was shortened by 0 bases and J by 1 base, with 10 bases between the two germline ends. From germline, CDR1 is SGHNT and CDR2 YYREEE (reference sequence). The CDR3 is 15 amino acids.

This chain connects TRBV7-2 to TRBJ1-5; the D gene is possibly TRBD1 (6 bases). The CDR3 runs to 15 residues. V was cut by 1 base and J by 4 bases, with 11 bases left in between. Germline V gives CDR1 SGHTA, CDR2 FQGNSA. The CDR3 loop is CASSLGQQGNQPQHF. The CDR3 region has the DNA TGTGCCAGCAGCTTAGGACAGCAGGGGAATCAGCCCCAGCATTTT.

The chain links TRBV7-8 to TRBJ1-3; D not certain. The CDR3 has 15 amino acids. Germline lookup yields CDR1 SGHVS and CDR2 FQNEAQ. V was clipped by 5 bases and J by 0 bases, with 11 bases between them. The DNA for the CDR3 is TGTGCCAGCAGCCCGGCGCGGAGCTCTGGAAACACCATATATTTT. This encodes CASSPARSSGNTIYF.

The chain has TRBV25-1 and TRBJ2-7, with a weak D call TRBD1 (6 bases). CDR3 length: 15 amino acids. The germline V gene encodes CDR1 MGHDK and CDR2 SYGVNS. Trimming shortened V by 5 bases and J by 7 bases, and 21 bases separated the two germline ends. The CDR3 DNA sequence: TGTGCCAGCAGTAGACTTACAGGGCTGATGGGGGAGCAGTACTTC. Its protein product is CASSRLTGLMGEQYF.

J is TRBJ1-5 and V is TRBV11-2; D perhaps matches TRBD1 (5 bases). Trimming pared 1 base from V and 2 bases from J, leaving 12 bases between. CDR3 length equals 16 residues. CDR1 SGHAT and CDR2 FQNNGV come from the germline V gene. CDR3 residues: CASSLVGGIGNQPQHF. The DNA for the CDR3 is TGTGCCAGCAGCTTAGTGGGGGGGATTGGCAATCAGCCCCAGCATTTT. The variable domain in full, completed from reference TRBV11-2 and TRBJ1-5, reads EAGVAQSPRYKIIEKRQSVAFWCNPISGHATLYWYQQILGQGPKLLIQFQNNGVVDDSQLPKDRFSAERLKGVDSTLKIQPAKLEDSAVYLCASSLVGGIGNQPQHFGDGTRLSIL.

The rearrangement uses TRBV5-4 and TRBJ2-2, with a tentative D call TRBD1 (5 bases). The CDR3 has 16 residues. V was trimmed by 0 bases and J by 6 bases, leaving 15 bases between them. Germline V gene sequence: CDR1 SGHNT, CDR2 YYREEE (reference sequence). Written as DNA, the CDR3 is TGTGCCAGCAGCTTGGGCGGTGACTTAGGGGCCGGGGAGCTGTTTTTT. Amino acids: CASSLGGDLGAGELFF.

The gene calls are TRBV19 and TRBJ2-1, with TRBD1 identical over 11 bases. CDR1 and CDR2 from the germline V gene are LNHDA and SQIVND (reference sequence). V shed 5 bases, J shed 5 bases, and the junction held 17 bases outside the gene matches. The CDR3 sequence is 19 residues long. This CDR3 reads CASSRIGPSDRGRHNEQFF. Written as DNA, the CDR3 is TGTGCCAGTAGTCGTATCGGGCCATCGGACAGGGGGCGTCACAATGAGCAGTTCTTC.

The CDR3, as DNA: TGTGCCATCAGTGGGGGACTACAGGGGGCATGGAACACTGAAGCTTTCTTT. Translating it yields CAISGGLQGAWNTEAFF. This sequence joins TRBV10-3 and TRBJ1-1; TRBD1 aligns across 9 bases. The CDR3 sequence is 17 residues long. J was trimmed by 1 base and V by 4 bases; bases with no gene match: 10. The germline CDR1 and CDR2 sequences are ENHRY and SYGVKD.

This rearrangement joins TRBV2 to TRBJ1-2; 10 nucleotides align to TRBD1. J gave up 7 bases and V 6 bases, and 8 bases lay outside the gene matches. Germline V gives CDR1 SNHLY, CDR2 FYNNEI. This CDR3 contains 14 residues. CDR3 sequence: CASRIRDRGAGYTF. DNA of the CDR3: TGTGCCAGCAGGATCCGGGACAGGGGAGCTGGCTACACCTTC.